The present TCR beta chain was sequenced within a study of CD8+ T cells in alopecia areata. This clone was seen only a few times. CDR3 length equals 14 residues. Per the germline V gene, CDR1 is SGHTA and CDR2 is FQGNSA. Trimming removed 0 bases from V and 9 bases from J, with 12 bases in between. Sequencing relied on a cDNA template that was reverse transcribed from extracted RNA. Profiled with immunoSEQ multiplex PCR; TCRdb holds only in-frame clones, not every one. This table has over 110,000 clones, approximately 51% appearing once. The chain combines TRBV7-2 with TRBJ2-1, with D perhaps matching TRBD2 (5 bases). This sequence was found in a human donor with alopecia areata. The sequenced sample was CD4+ T cells sorted from blood, obtained at week 0. In DNA, the CDR3 is TGTGCCAGCAGCTTAGCGGGAGAATTTAGTGAGCAGTTCTTC. Protein sequence: CASSLAGEFSEQFF.